These 25 T cell receptor beta chains share one sample of origin, sequenced in a study of chemoradiotherapy in HPV16-positive cancers. Repertoires were generated with immunoSEQ multiplex PCR, while TCRdb's copy carries only in-frame clones and drops some. In the table there are some 14,000 clones, just over 85% of which are singletons. This material consisted of blood, taken from a patient who underwent chemoradiotherapy. All receptors derive from a human donor with HPV-associated anogenital cancer.

The chain recombines TRBV15 with TRBJ1-5, with 9 bases identical to TRBD1. The CDR3 covers 16 residues. Germline CDR1 and CDR2: LNHNV and YYDKDF (reference sequence). The V and J ends lost 6 bases and 2 bases, in that order; junction bases with no gene match: 8. CDR3 sequence: CATSITGGLGNQPQHF. Written as DNA, the CDR3 is TGTGCCACCAGTATAACAGGGGGCTTGGGCAATCAGCCCCAGCATTTT.

The chain employs TRBV5-6 and TRBJ2-7, with 9 bases that match TRBD1. The V segment lost 4 bases and the J segment 1 base; nucleotides outside the gene matches: 12. Germline V CDR1 and CDR2: SGHDT, YYEEEE. This CDR3 is 17 amino acids long. The CDR3 reads CASSRIDWDRDSYEQYF. In DNA form, the CDR3 reads TGTGCCAGCAGCCGCATCGACTGGGACAGGGATTCCTACGAGCAGTACTTC.

The chain employs TRBV11-2 and TRBJ2-1, with 15 bases matching TRBD2. After removal of 2 bases from V and 7 bases from J, the junction contained 9 bases not matched to a gene. The CDR3 covers 18 residues. Germline CDR1 SGHAT, CDR2 FQNNGV. CDR3 sequence: CASSLNPGLAGGMNEQFF. CDR3 coding DNA: TGTGCCAGCAGCTTAAACCCCGGACTAGCGGGAGGGATGAATGAGCAGTTCTTC.

This rearrangement joins TRBV6-5 to TRBJ1-1, with TRBD1 identical over 8 bases. CDR1 is MNHEY and CDR2 is SVGAGI in the germline V gene. CDR3 length equals 16 residues. Losses at the gene ends were 0 bases for V and 2 bases for J; bases not matched to a gene: 5. DNA of the CDR3: TGTGCCAGCAGTTACTCGAACAGGGGGAAAAACACTGAAGCTTTCTTT. Translated, it gives CASSYSNRGKNTEAFF.

The CDR3 DNA follows: TGTGCCAGCAGACGCTCCGGGACAGGGGACCAGCCCCAGCATTTT. Translating it yields CASRRSGTGDQPQHF. V gene TRBV6-5 combines with J gene TRBJ1-5; 10 nucleotides align to TRBD1. V shed 6 bases and J 7 bases; nucleotides not matched to a gene: 9. CDR1 and CDR2 (germline): MNHEY, SVGAGI. The CDR3 length is 15 residues.

This clone has only a few counts. The J gene is TRBJ1-2, the V gene TRBV19; 10 bases fit TRBD1. The CDR3 covers 15 residues. The germline gives CDR1 LNHDA, CDR2 SQIVND (reference sequence). The J segment lost 6 bases and the V segment lost 3 bases, leaving 7 bases of the junction unmatched. The CDR3 is CASSISTGGENGYTF. The DNA of the CDR3 is TGTGCCAGTAGTATCTCGACAGGGGGCGAGAATGGCTACACCTTC.

The rearrangement uses TRBV2 and TRBJ2-3, with D possibly matching TRBD2 (6 bases). V lost 6 bases and J lost 9, with 16 bases in between. The CDR3 is 13 amino acids. Germline CDR1 SNHLY, CDR2 FYNNEI. The CDR3 loop reads CASSSGSRGTQYF. CDR3 DNA sequence: TGTGCCAGCAGCTCCGGGAGCCGGGGCACGCAGTATTTT.

This rearrangement joins TRBV11-2 to TRBJ2-1; no firm D call. Germline assignment: CDR1 SGHAT and CDR2 FQNNGV. Deletions cut 1 base from V and 5 bases from J, with 6 bases between. The CDR3 sequence is 13 residues long. CDR3 DNA sequence: TGTGCCAGCAGCTTAGGCCAAAACAATGAGCAGTTCTTC. Residues: CASSLGQNNEQFF.

This chain connects TRBV11-2 to TRBJ2-7, with TRBD1 matching over 9 bases. Germline V gene data show CDR1 as SGHAT and CDR2 as FQNNGV. The CDR3 contains 15 residues. V lost 0 bases to trimming and J lost 4 bases; unmatched junction nucleotides: 4. The CDR3 reads CASSLETGGLYEQYF. The DNA for the CDR3 is TGTGCCAGCAGCTTAGAGACAGGGGGTTTGTACGAGCAGTACTTC.

The V gene is TRBV28, the J gene TRBJ1-2; TRBD1 is a possible D gene (6 bases). Trimming shortened V by 6 bases and J by 8 bases, and 13 bases separated the two germline ends. CDR1 and CDR2 from the germline V gene are MDHEN and SYDVKM. CDR3 length equals 12 residues. This CDR3 reads CASRRHRDGYTF. The CDR3 region has the DNA TGTGCCAGCAGACGACACAGGGACGGCTACACCTTC.

Concerning this clone: One end of the junction varies from germline; a read error may be responsible. In DNA, the CDR3 is TGCGCCAGCAGCTTGGCCACGGGACAGACGAACACTGGAGCTTTCTTT. Its translation is CASSLATGQTNTGAFF. The chain employs TRBV5-1 and TRBJ1-1; TRBD1 agrees at 7 bases. Germline values: CDR1 SGHRS, CDR2 YFSETQ. The CDR3 totals 16 residues.

To note about this clone: This sample also contains other DNA sequences that code for the same CDR3. J is TRBJ2-2 and V is TRBV19; D assignment may be TRBD1 or TRBD2 (6 bases each). V lost 1 base, J lost 4 bases, and 13 bases lay in between. Germline V gene data show CDR1 as LNHDA and CDR2 as SQIVND (reference sequence). The CDR3 covers 16 residues. Written as DNA, the CDR3 is TGTGCCAGTAGTATAGTACGGGGGCCGGGCACCGGGGAGCTGTTTTTT. It is translated as CASSIVRGPGTGELFF.

The rearrangement uses TRBV9 and TRBJ1-4; TRBD1 matches at 7 bases. V shed 4 bases, J shed 0 bases, and the junction held 3 bases outside the gene matches. The CDR3 sequence is 15 residues long. CDR1 and CDR2 (germline): SGDLS, YYNGEE. The CDR3 loop reads CASSPTGATNEKLFF. The CDR3 nucleotides are TGTGCCAGCAGCCCAACAGGGGCAACTAATGAAAAACTGTTTTTT.

This chain uses TRBV4-1 with TRBJ2-1, with TRBD1 matching over 9 bases. With 1 base clipped from V and 9 bases from J, the junction kept 10 bases outside the gene matches. The CDR3 totals 16 residues. Per the germline V gene, CDR1 is MGHRA and CDR2 is YSYEKL. For the CDR3, the DNA is TGCGCCAGCAGCCAAGCTGGGACAGGGCTGACGGGTGAGCAGTTCTTC. This encodes CASSQAGTGLTGEQFF.

V usage is TRBV19 and J usage is TRBJ2-3; no firm D call. The CDR3 is made up of 13 amino acids. V gave up 6 bases and J gave up 0 bases, with 7 bases separating them. The germline gives CDR1 LNHDA, CDR2 SQIVND (reference sequence). The CDR3, as DNA: TGTGCCAGTAGGGTAACTAGCACAGATACGCAGTATTTT. Its protein product is CASRVTSTDTQYF.

The chain links TRBV15 to TRBJ1-1; 7 bases match TRBD1. The germline V gene has CDR1 LNHNV and CDR2 YYDKDF (reference sequence). After removal of 5 bases from V and 8 bases from J, the junction contained 8 bases not matched to a gene. The CDR3 is 13 amino acids. DNA of the CDR3: TGTGCCACCAGCGGACAGACAGGGCCCGAAGCTTTCTTT. It encodes CATSGQTGPEAFF.

The rearrangement uses TRBV28 and TRBJ1-6; no clear D. CDR1 and CDR2 from the germline V gene are MDHEN and SYDVKM. The CDR3 sequence is 13 residues long. V lost 6 bases, J lost 6 bases, and 9 bases lay in between. The CDR3 sequence: CASRVGSNSPLHF. DNA of the CDR3: TGTGCCAGCAGAGTAGGGAGTAATTCACCCCTCCACTTT.

The chain uses TRBV25-1 and TRBJ1-2; tentative D call: TRBD1 (5 bases). V was shortened by 4 bases and J by 4 bases, with 19 bases between the two germline ends. CDR1 MGHDK and CDR2 SYGVNS come from the germline V gene. The CDR3 length is 16 residues. The CDR3 loop is CASSVRTGPGTYGYTF. CDR3 nucleotides: TGTGCCAGCAGTGTTCGAACAGGTCCAGGGACCTATGGCTACACCTTC.

The sample holds a few counts of this clone. The rearrangement uses TRBV5-1 and TRBJ2-3; D gene uncertain. This CDR3 spans 15 amino acids. Germline V gives CDR1 SGHRS, CDR2 YFSETQ. Trimming left V 0 bases short and J 1 base short, with 9 bases between. The CDR3: CASSLEGQGTDTQYF. The CDR3 nucleotides are TGCGCCAGCAGCTTGGAGGGCCAAGGCACAGATACGCAGTATTTT.

The gene calls are TRBV21-1 and TRBJ2-5; the table gives TRBD2 as D, unverified against the DNA. TRBV21-1 is classified as a pseudogene. This CDR3 comprises 14 residues. The DNA for the CDR3 is TGTGCCAGCAGCAAAGCGCGTGAGGTGGAGACCCAGTACTTC. Protein sequence: CASSKAREVETQYF.

J is TRBJ2-5 and V is TRBV5-1; 8 positions match TRBD2. CDR1 and CDR2 from the germline V gene are SGHRS and YFSETQ. The junction had 11 bases not matched to a gene; V was cut back by 2 bases and J by 5 bases. The CDR3 length is 16 residues. The chain's CDR3 is CASSFSRAGGRETQYF. The CDR3 nucleotides read TGCGCCAGCAGCTTTAGTCGGGCGGGAGGCCGGGAGACCCAGTACTTC.

This clone came up once. This chain uses TRBV5-1 with TRBJ1-2; 9 bases align to TRBD1. The ends lost 6 bases at V and 8 bases at J; junction bases unmatched: 17. Per the germline V gene, CDR1 is SGHRS and CDR2 is YFSETQ. The CDR3 sequence is 16 residues long. The CDR3 is CASKSSTGTGYRGYTF. CDR3 sequence (DNA): TGCGCCAGCAAATCCTCAACCGGGACAGGGTATCGAGGCTACACCTTC.

The V call is TRBV27, the J call TRBJ1-2; D possibly corresponds to TRBD1 (6 bases). There are 15 residues in the CDR3. The ends were cut back, 2 bases at V and 6 bases at J, with 16 bases in the middle. Germline values: CDR1 MNHEY, CDR2 SMNVEV (reference sequence). The CDR3 sequence is CASSLKEGVRNGYTF. Written as DNA, the CDR3 is TGTGCCAGCAGTTTAAAGGAGGGGGTACGGAATGGCTACACCTTC.

With respect to this clone: This sample also contains other DNA sequences that code for the same CDR3. V is TRBV6-1 and J is TRBJ1-5; D remains unclear. The CDR3 spans 14 residues. With 1 base removed from V and 4 bases from J, the gap between germline ends came to 8 bases. Germline-derived CDR1 and CDR2 are MNHNS and SASEGT. CDR3 sequence (DNA): TGTGCCAGCAGTGAAGGTCAGCTGAATCAGCCCCAGCATTTT. Encoded protein: CASSEGQLNQPQHF.

The chain employs TRBV19 and TRBJ1-5; perhaps TRBD1 as D (5 bases). The germline V gene has CDR1 LNHDA and CDR2 SQIVND (reference sequence). This CDR3 comprises 17 residues. V was shortened by 7 bases and J by 2 bases, with 21 bases between the two germline ends. CDR3 loop: CASTRQLRGGGNQPQHF. The CDR3 DNA reads as TGTGCCAGTACCCGGCAACTTAGGGGAGGAGGCAATCAGCCCCAGCATTTT.